This entry concerns a single T cell receptor (beta chain). This entry belongs to a study of cytomegalovirus exposure and HLA in healthy donors. The PCR employed 60 Vbeta primers together with 13 Jbeta primers. Clones were read by immunoSEQ multiplex PCR, and TCRdb kept only the in-frame ones, dropping some. The sample shows roughly 140,000 clones, 78% of them seen only once. The CDR3 is 14 amino acids. V lost 7 bases and J 3 bases, leaving 12 bases between the germline ends. Looked up from germline, CDR1 is SEHNR and CDR2 is FQNEAQ (reference sequence). Sequenced input: PBMCs. The chain has TRBV7-9 and TRBJ1-4; possible D gene TRBD1, 6 bases. The sequence was collected from a male donor in good health and CMV-seronegative. The CDR3 coding sequence is TGTGCCAGCACCTCCAGGGGAGCTAATGAAAAACTGTTTTTT. Translation: CASTSRGANEKLFF.